The 31 T cell receptor beta chains given below trace back to one sample, sequenced in a study of blood T cell repertoires in COVID-19 (dated by TCRdb to 2018 to 2020). The library came from the immunoSEQ multiplex PCR assay. In TCRdb, the immuneACCESS table is reduced to in-frame sequences with V and J assigned. These tables do not hold every clone; where another copy was compared, an unresolved V gene accounts for under half, and the others remain unexplained. The sample table lists 300,000 or so clones, around four fifths of them with a count of one. Approximately 3.8% of the sample rests with the top ten. Input material: peripheral blood. The receptors derive from a woman aged 45-59 years with active or convalescent COVID-19.

The genes are TRBV4-2 and TRBJ2-6; D gene unclear. This CDR3 is 16 amino acids long. Germline V lookup: CDR1 LGHNA, CDR2 YNFKEQ. V dropped 4 bases and J dropped 2 bases, with 12 bases sitting between them. The CDR3 nucleotides read TGTGCCAGCAGCCCCCGAGGTAGTGCTGGGGCCAACGTCCTGACTTTC. Its translation: CASSPRGSAGANVLTF.

The V and J genes are TRBV9 and TRBJ2-1; 7 bases map to TRBD2. Germline lookup yields CDR1 SGDLS and CDR2 YYNGEE. The CDR3 totals 14 residues. V gave up 4 bases and J gave up 4 bases; unmatched junction bases: 5. CDR3: CASSLAEGYNEQFF. CDR3 in DNA: TGTGCCAGCAGCCTAGCGGAGGGGTACAATGAGCAGTTCTTC.

The V gene is TRBV4-2, the J gene TRBJ2-5; 9 bases fit TRBD1. The CDR3 has 17 residues. In germline, CDR1 is LGHNA, CDR2 YNFKEQ. J lost 5 bases, V lost 4 bases, and 14 bases had no gene match. The CDR3 coding sequence is TGTGCCAGCAGCCTTTATCCGGGACAGGGCAAAGGGGAGACCCAGTACTTC. Translation: CASSLYPGQGKGETQYF.

The chain is built from TRBV5-1 and TRBJ1-1; 9 nucleotides align to TRBD1. J was trimmed by 5 bases and V by 0 bases; bases with no gene match: 2. Germline V gives CDR1 SGHRS, CDR2 YFSETQ. This CDR3 comprises 14 residues. CDR3 nucleotides: TGCGCCAGCAGCTTGGGGACAGGGGTGACTGAAGCTTTCTTT. This codes for CASSLGTGVTEAFF. The whole variable domain, remainder taken from reference TRBV5-1 and TRBJ1-1, is KAGVTQTPRYLIKTRGQQVTLSCSPISGHRSVSWYQQTPGQGLQFLFEYFSETQRNKGNFPGRFSGRQFSNSRSEMNVSTLELGDSALYLCASSLGTGVTEAFFGQGTRLTVV.

With regard to this clone: Possible read error: a much larger clone is one base away. The gene calls are TRBV2 and TRBJ1-5; D may be TRBD1 (6 bases). Trimming removed 5 bases from V and 0 bases from J, with 14 bases in between. The CDR3 covers 16 residues. The V gene's germline CDR1 is SNHLY and CDR2 FYNNEI. CDR3 protein: CASSSLGQYSNQPQHF. CDR3 coding DNA: TGTGCCAGCAGTTCCCTCGGACAGTATAGCAATCAGCCCCAGCATTTT.

The chain uses TRBV7-9 and TRBJ1-2, with a possible D match to TRBD1 (5 bases). Trimming shortened V by 5 bases and J by 6 bases, and 22 bases separated the two germline ends. This CDR3 is 16 amino acids long. From germline, CDR1 is SEHNR and CDR2 FQNEAQ (reference sequence). The CDR3 DNA sequence: TGTGCCAGCAGCCGTACGGGGGGTGAAGGGTACCATGGCTACACCTTC. It yields the protein CASSRTGGEGYHGYTF. The entire variable domain, with the rest obtained from reference TRBV7-9 and TRBJ1-2, is as follows: DTGVSQNPRHKITKRGQNVTFRCDPISEHNRLYWYRQTLGQGPEFLTYFQNEAQLEKSRLLSDRFSAERPKGSFSTLEIQRTEQGDSAMYLCASSRTGGEGYHGYTFGSGTRLTVV.

The rearrangement links TRBV7-2 to TRBJ1-2; D is unresolved. Germline CDR1 SGHTA, CDR2 FQGNSA. This CDR3 contains 15 residues. V was pared by 2 bases and J by 2 bases, with 12 bases between. CDR3 sequence: CASSLNLNPNYGYTF. The CDR3 DNA sequence: TGTGCCAGCAGCTTAAATCTAAACCCGAACTATGGCTACACCTTC.

The chain has TRBV6-6 and TRBJ2-3; tentatively, D is TRBD2 (6 bases). Per germline, CDR1 MNHNY and CDR2 SVGAGI (reference sequence). Trimming pared 6 bases from V and 0 bases from J, leaving 13 bases between. The CDR3 length is 15 residues. CDR3 protein: CASRPLSGSTDTQYF. The CDR3 DNA reads TGTGCCAGCAGGCCTCTGAGCGGGAGCACAGATACGCAGTATTTT.

The genes are TRBV11-2 and TRBJ2-1, with 7 nucleotides matching TRBD2. The CDR3 spans 14 residues. CDR1 is SGHAT, CDR2 FQNNGV, per germline. The junction had 5 bases not matched to a gene; V was cut back by 6 bases and J by 3 bases. As DNA, the CDR3 is TGTGCCAGCAGTCCCAGGGAGGGCTACAATGAGCAGTTCTTC. As protein: CASSPREGYNEQFF.

About this clone itself: This sequence may be a read error, since a much larger clone differs from it by one base. The J gene is TRBJ1-1, the V gene TRBV7-9; D might be TRBD1 (5 bases). CDR1 SEHNR and CDR2 FQNEAQ come from the germline V gene (reference sequence). Deletions cut 5 bases from V and 4 bases from J, with 11 bases between. The CDR3 sequence is 13 residues long. For the CDR3, the DNA is TGTGCCAGCAGCCCGGGGGGGGGCACTGAAGCTTTCTTT. Its protein product is CASSPGGGTEAFF. Supplemented by reference TRBV7-9 and TRBJ1-1, the full variable domain reads DTGVSQNPRHKITKRGQNVTFRCDPISEHNRLYWYRQTLGQGPEFLTYFQNEAQLEKSRLLSDRFSAERPKGSFSTLEIQRTEQGDSAMYLCASSPGGGTEAFFGQGTRLTVV.

The rearrangement links TRBV29-1 to TRBJ2-3; no reliable D call. The V gene lost 3 bases and the J gene lost 0 bases, with 10 bases spanning the gap. The CDR3 has 14 residues. The V gene's germline CDR1 is SQVTM and CDR2 ANQGSEA. CDR3 bases: TGCAGCGTTGATCCGTTCTCTAGCACAGATACGCAGTATTTT. Translation: CSVDPFSSTDTQYF.

The chain employs TRBV5-1 and TRBJ1-4; D is perhaps TRBD1 (6 bases). Germline loops: CDR1 SGHRS, CDR2 YFSETQ. The V end lost 5 bases, the J end lost 3 bases, and 11 bases lay between the germline ends. This CDR3 is 14 amino acids long. The CDR3 bases are TGCGCCAGCAGTATACAGGGACCTAATGAAAAACTGTTTTTT. Translated, it gives CASSIQGPNEKLFF.

The chain couples TRBV18 to TRBJ1-1, with D possibly TRBD1 on 6 matching bases. Trimming took 7 bases from V and 4 from J, leaving 13 bases between them. Germline CDR1 reads KGHSH; CDR2 reads LQKENI. The CDR3 has 13 residues. CDR3 loop: CASLQGVGTEAFF. In DNA form, the CDR3 reads TGTGCCAGCTTACAGGGCGTAGGCACTGAAGCTTTCTTT. Based on the CDR3 plus reference TRBV18 and TRBJ1-1, the full variable domain is NAGVMQNPRHLVRRRGQEARLRCSPMKGHSHVYWYRQLPEEGLKFMVYLQKENIIDESGMPKERFSAEFPKEGPSILRIQQVVRGDSAAYFCASLQGVGTEAFFGQGTRLTVV.

This chain uses TRBV14 with TRBJ2-1; TRBD2 agrees at 10 bases. The germline gives CDR1 SGHDN, CDR2 FVKESK. This CDR3 region has 22 residues. V was clipped by 0 bases and J by 7 bases; unmatched bases: 24. This CDR3 is CASSQENTWASGRLRAPNEQFF. DNA of the CDR3: TGTGCCAGCAGCCAAGAAAATACGTGGGCTAGCGGGAGATTGAGGGCCCCGAATGAGCAGTTCTTC.

V is TRBV2 and J is TRBJ1-3; D possibly corresponds to TRBD1 (6 bases). There are 17 residues in the CDR3. Germline CDR1 is SNHLY and CDR2 is FYNNEI. The V end lost 7 bases, the J end lost 0 bases, and 19 bases lay between the germline ends. This CDR3 reads CASTTDRGFGSGNTIYF. The CDR3 coding sequence is TGTGCCAGCACCACGGACAGAGGCTTTGGCTCTGGAAACACCATATATTTT.

This clone has only a few counts. The rearrangement joins TRBV27 to TRBJ1-5, with a weak D call TRBD1 (5 bases). Trimming left V 6 bases short and J 9 bases short, with 12 bases between. Germline CDR1 is MNHEY and CDR2 is SMNVEV (reference sequence). The CDR3 extends over 12 amino acids. CDR3 nucleotides: TGTGCCAGCAGCTCACCGCAGGGGCCCCAGCATTTT. This gives the protein CASSSPQGPQHF.

The chain links TRBV9 to TRBJ1-1; D might be TRBD1 (6 bases). Trimming shortened V by 0 bases and J by 2 bases, and 14 bases separated the two germline ends. Germline V lookup: CDR1 SGDLS, CDR2 YYNGEE. The CDR3 consists of 16 residues. The CDR3 protein is CASSVGAGALNTEAFF. The CDR3 DNA reads as TGTGCCAGCAGCGTAGGGGCAGGGGCATTAAACACTGAAGCTTTCTTT.

The chain employs TRBV19 and TRBJ2-3; 7 nucleotides agree with TRBD2. The CDR3 spans 15 residues. The J segment lost 8 bases and the V segment lost 3 bases, leaving 11 bases of the junction unmatched. CDR1 is LNHDA and CDR2 is SQIVND in the germline V gene (reference sequence). CDR3 protein: CASSILAGGGGTQYF. CDR3 nucleotides: TGTGCCAGTAGTATTCTGGCGGGCGGGGGTGGTACGCAGTATTTT.

This sequence joins TRBV9 and TRBJ1-1; a possible D gene is TRBD1 (5 bases). The length of the CDR3 is 15 residues. The V gene's germline CDR1 is SGDLS and CDR2 YYNGEE. V shed 0 bases and J shed 6 bases, with 15 bases lying between them. This CDR3 reads CASSVEWAPGSEAFF. The CDR3 nucleotides read TGTGCCAGCAGCGTAGAATGGGCCCCAGGGTCTGAAGCTTTCTTT.

The rearrangement uses TRBV7-9 and TRBJ1-2; 7 bases agree with TRBD1. Germline-derived CDR1 and CDR2 are SEHNR and FQNEAQ (reference sequence). Germline trimming cut 0 bases from V and 7 bases from J; bases unmatched to any gene: 8. This CDR3 comprises 15 residues. The DNA of the CDR3 is TGTGCCAGCAGCTTAGCCCTGACAGGGCCATCTGGCTACACCTTC. Translation gives CASSLALTGPSGYTF. The full variable domain, rest sourced from reference TRBV7-9 and TRBJ1-2, is DTGVSQNPRHKITKRGQNVTFRCDPISEHNRLYWYRQTLGQGPEFLTYFQNEAQLEKSRLLSDRFSAERPKGSFSTLEIQRTEQGDSAMYLCASSLALTGPSGYTFGSGTRLTVV.

The V gene is TRBV3-1 (or the pseudogene TRBV3-2), the J gene TRBJ2-7, with 13 positions matching TRBD2. CDR1 and CDR2 (germline): LGHDT, YNNKEL (reference sequence). Trimming at V came to 0 bases and at J to 6 bases, leaving 8 bases not matched to a gene. This CDR3 has 17 residues. CDR3 sequence: CASSQELAGGPGGEQYF. The CDR3 nucleotides read TGTGCCAGCAGCCAAGAACTAGCGGGAGGGCCGGGGGGCGAGCAGTACTTC.

The chain joins TRBV5-1 to TRBJ2-5; tentatively, D is TRBD2 (5 bases). Between the trimmed V and J ends, which lost 4 bases and 4 bases, there was a span of 14 bases. The V gene's germline CDR1 is SGHRS and CDR2 YFSETQ. There are 14 residues in the CDR3. The CDR3 protein is CASSPPGKGETQYF. In nucleotides, the CDR3 is TGCGCCAGCAGCCCGCCCGGGAAGGGAGAGACCCAGTACTTC.

This chain links TRBV5-1 with TRBJ1-1; TRBD1 is a possible D gene (5 bases). The CDR3 loop spans 13 amino acids. Trimming removed 1 base from V and 1 base from J, with 5 bases in between. The germline CDR1 and CDR2 sequences are SGHRS and YFSETQ. CDR3 in DNA: TGCGCCAGCAGCTTGACAGGGAACACTGAAGCTTTCTTT. Translating it yields CASSLTGNTEAFF.

In this sample, this clone turned up once. The chain employs TRBV7-9 and TRBJ1-5; a weak D match, TRBD1 (6 bases). This CDR3 has 13 amino acids. CDR1 SEHNR and CDR2 FQNEAQ come from the germline V gene (reference sequence). V was pared by 2 bases and J by 7 bases, with 9 bases between. This chain's CDR3 is CASSLRGFQPQHF. The CDR3 region has the DNA TGTGCCAGCAGCTTAAGGGGGTTCCAGCCCCAGCATTTT.

This chain connects TRBV27 to TRBJ1-1; the match to TRBD1 covers 7 bases. There are 14 residues in the CDR3. Trimming cost V 5 bases and J 10 bases; bases outside gene matches: 13. The V gene's germline CDR1 is MNHEY and CDR2 SMNVEV (reference sequence). The CDR3 spells CASSGSDRVRGAFF. Here the CDR3 DNA reads TGTGCCAGCAGTGGGTCCGACAGGGTGCGAGGAGCTTTCTTT.

This sequence joins TRBV30 and TRBJ1-4, with no clear D. The V end was cut by 5 bases, the J end by 0 bases, with 10 bases between. There are 14 residues in the CDR3. Germline CDR1 and CDR2: GTSNPN and SVGIG (reference sequence). CDR3 residues: CAWGWAATNEKLFF. DNA of the CDR3: TGTGCCTGGGGTTGGGCAGCAACTAATGAAAAACTGTTTTTT.

This clone was seen more than once but under ten times. V usage is TRBV9 and J usage is TRBJ2-5, with D maybe TRBD2 (7 bases). V lost 3 bases to trimming and J lost 7 bases, with 19 bases between them. Germline V gene sequence: CDR1 SGDLS, CDR2 YYNGEE. The CDR3 loop spans 15 amino acids. The DNA of the CDR3 is TGTGCCAGCAGCGAGCGGGACACGTCGTGGGCGACCCAGTACTTC. Translation gives CASSERDTSWATQYF.

V and J are TRBV5-1 and TRBJ2-5; possibly TRBD2 for D (5 bases). Between the trimmed V and J ends, which lost 2 bases and 3 bases, there was a span of 8 bases. Germline CDR1 and CDR2: SGHRS and YFSETQ. The CDR3 covers 13 residues. CDR3 protein: CASSFGVEETQYF. CDR3 in DNA: TGCGCCAGCAGCTTCGGGGTGGAAGAGACCCAGTACTTC.

This clone has more than one count but fewer than ten. V is TRBV5-1 and J is TRBJ2-2; 8 bases line up with TRBD1. Germline values: CDR1 SGHRS, CDR2 YFSETQ. V lost 0 bases to trimming and J lost 7 bases; unmatched junction nucleotides: 5. CDR3 length: 15 residues. The CDR3 DNA follows: TGCGCCAGCAGCTTGGACCAGGGGGCATACGGGGAGCTGTTTTTT. Residues: CASSLDQGAYGELFF.

This clone was seen once. CDR3 in amino acids: CSAKGVGRGFF. CDR3 in DNA: TGCAGTGCGAAAGGGGTGGGTAGGGGTTTCTTC. The V call is TRBV20-1, the J call TRBJ2-1, with D tentatively TRBD1 (5 bases). Germline CDR1 reads DFQATT; CDR2 reads SNEGSKA (reference sequence). Trimming removed 6 bases from V and 16 bases from J, with 19 bases in between. This CDR3 has 11 amino acids.

The chain is built from TRBV7-2 and TRBJ2-3; 9 bases are shared with TRBD2. Germline trimming cut 0 bases from V and 4 bases from J; bases unmatched to any gene: 2. CDR1 and CDR2 (germline): SGHTA, FQGNSA. The CDR3 runs 15 residues. DNA for the CDR3: TGTGCCAGCAGCTTAGCAGCGGGGGGTGCAGATACGCAGTATTTT. Translated, it gives CASSLAAGGADTQYF.